The 14 T cell receptor beta chains below come from one sample, sequenced in a study of regulatory T cells in long-lasting Graves disease. The time point here: newly diagnosed GD, antithyroid drugs for less than 3 months. PBMC-derived RNA was used for the TCR library. Building the TCR beta libraries relied on iRepertoire HTBI primers, and CDR3 regions underwent Arm-PCR. TCRdb recomputed calls from the multiplex PCR reads with MiXCR, one row per CDR3 protein. The repertoire holds 520,000 or so distinct CDR3 sequences, with around 12% as singletons. The sample was also reused in another study, on T cells in Graves' hyperthyroidism and ophthalmopathy.

Specimen: peripheral blood mononuclear cells (PBMCs), collected at new diagnosis, from a patient treated with antithyroid drugs. The receptor set was obtained from a woman in her twenties or thirties with Graves disease.

The chain uses TRBV20-1 and TRBJ2-3; tentatively, D is TRBD2 (6 bases). This CDR3 has 16 residues. The V end lost 1 base, the J end lost 4 bases, and 18 bases lay between the germline ends. CDR1 is DFQATT and CDR2 is SNEGSKA in the germline V gene (reference sequence). The CDR3 region is CSARGSEGRPADTQYF. Here the CDR3 DNA reads TGCAGTGCTAGAGGTTCGGAGGGCCGCCCCGCAGATACGCAGTATTTT.

J is TRBJ1-2 and V is TRBV20-1; 8 bases align to TRBD1. Germline V gives CDR1 DFQATT, CDR2 SNEGSKA (reference sequence). V shed 1 base, J shed 8 bases, and the junction held 6 bases outside the gene matches. This CDR3 is built from 13 residues. The CDR3 nucleotides read TGCAGTGCTAGAGTGCGGGACAGGAGAGGCTACACCTTC. Amino acids: CSARVRDRRGYTF.

Remarks on this clonotype: A much larger clone is a single base away; this may be a read error. The chain is built from TRBV18 and TRBJ1-4; tentative D call: TRBD1 (6 bases). CDR1 is KGHSH and CDR2 is LQKENI in the germline V gene. The CDR3 totals 15 residues. CDR3: CASSPDRSTNEELFF. CDR3 nucleotide sequence: TGTGCCAGCTCGCCCGACAGGTCGACTAATGAAGAACTGTTTTTT.

This clonotype was counted many times. V gene TRBV2 combines with J gene TRBJ1-1; TRBD1 matches at 9 bases. Losses at the gene ends were 3 bases for V and 10 bases for J; bases not matched to a gene: 9. Per germline, CDR1 SNHLY and CDR2 FYNNEI. The CDR3 has 14 residues. This CDR3 reads CASSDRGQGTSAFF. The CDR3 DNA reads TGTGCCAGCAGTGATAGAGGACAGGGGACCTCAGCTTTCTTT.

There are a few counts of this clonotype. The V and J genes are TRBV20-1 and TRBJ1-2; perhaps TRBD1 as D (5 bases). The ends were cut back, 4 bases at V and 0 bases at J, with 9 bases in the middle. The CDR3 extends over 13 amino acids. Germline assignment: CDR1 DFQATT and CDR2 SNEGSKA (reference sequence). CDR3 in amino acids: CSAIGTTNYGYTF. In DNA form, the CDR3 reads TGCAGTGCTATAGGGACGACTAACTATGGCTACACCTTC.

This clonotype was recorded at least ten times. The chain links TRBV28 to TRBJ2-3, with 10 bases aligning to TRBD2. In germline, CDR1 is MDHEN, CDR2 SYDVKM. The CDR3 extends over 17 amino acids. J was trimmed by 6 bases and V by 7 bases; bases with no gene match: 16. The CDR3 coding sequence is TGTGCCAGCAATCTGCTGAGCGGGAGGGCGGGGTCGGATACGCAGTATTTT. Protein product: CASNLLSGRAGSDTQYF.

This clonotype was detected many times. DNA of the CDR3: TGTGCCAGCAGCTCGACACCTGACAAGCAGTACTTC. This sequence encodes CASSSTPDKQYF. This chain uses TRBV7-2 with TRBJ2-7; no clear D gene. The V gene lost 4 bases and the J gene lost 8 bases, with 12 bases spanning the gap. CDR1 and CDR2 (germline): SGHTA, FQGNSA. The CDR3 is 12 residues long.

This clonotype was found many times. V usage is TRBV5-1 and J usage is TRBJ2-6; TRBD1 matches at 9 bases. The CDR3 length is 18 residues. Trimming took 3 bases from V and 1 from J; bases not matched to a gene: 8. CDR1 and CDR2 (germline): SGHRS, YFSETQ. The chain's CDR3 is CASSSRDRASSGANVLTF. As DNA, the CDR3 is TGCGCCAGCAGCTCCCGGGACAGGGCTTCTTCTGGGGCCAACGTCCTGACTTTC.

The sample holds many counts of this clonotype. The V gene is TRBV7-9, the J gene TRBJ1-5; D unclear. CDR1 and CDR2 from the germline V gene are SEHNR and FQNEAQ (reference sequence). V was clipped by 3 bases and J by 5 bases, with 5 bases between them. The CDR3 extends over 12 amino acids. The CDR3 nucleotides read TGTGCCAGCAGCTTCGCTGATCAGCCCCAGCATTTT. It yields the protein CASSFADQPQHF. The full variable domain, with the rest looked up from reference TRBV7-9 and TRBJ1-5, is DTGVSQNPRHKITKRGQNVTFRCDPISEHNRLYWYRQTLGQGPEFLTYFQNEAQLEKSRLLSDRFSAERPKGSFSTLEIQRTEQGDSAMYLCASSFADQPQHFGDGTRLSIL.

With respect to this clonotype: It may be a read error: a sequence one base away is much more abundant. The chain links TRBV12-3 or TRBV12-4 to TRBJ1-2, with a weak D call TRBD1 (6 bases). The CDR3 is 13 residues long. CDR3 loop: CASSAGVNYGSTF. The CDR3 bases are TGTGCCAGCAGTGCAGGGGTCAACTATGGCTCCACCTTC.

This clonotype appeared a few times. This chain links TRBV24-1 with TRBJ2-2; weak D call: TRBD1 (7 bases). Deletions cut 4 bases from V and 2 bases from J, with 19 bases between. The CDR3 has 18 residues. Germline assignment: CDR1 KGHDR and CDR2 SFDVKD. The CDR3 DNA sequence: TGTGCCACCAGTGACCCCCGCGGAGGGGGCAGTAACACCGGGGAGCTGTTTTTT. This sequence encodes CATSDPRGGGSNTGELFF.

In this sample, this clonotype turned up many times. V is TRBV28 and J is TRBJ2-1; 7 bases are a match to TRBD2. The CDR3 has 15 amino acids. V gave up 5 bases and J gave up 0 bases; unmatched junction bases: 4. Germline CDR1 reads MDHEN; CDR2 reads SYDVKM. In nucleotides, the CDR3 is TGTGCCAGCAGTCTTCTAGCGGACTCCTACAATGAGCAGTTCTTC. Amino acids: CASSLLADSYNEQFF.

The table lists this clonotype with many counts. The chain's CDR3 is CASSLAHFAERGARVGYNSPLHF. The CDR3 nucleotides read TGTGCCAGCAGCTTAGCGCATTTTGCTGAGAGGGGGGCGCGGGTTGGTTATAATTCACCCCTCCACTTT. The chain is built from TRBV7-2 and TRBJ1-6, with D possibly being TRBD1 (6 bases). Germline V lookup: CDR1 SGHTA, CDR2 FQGNSA. CDR3 length: 23 residues. Trimming left V 0 bases short and J 4 bases short, with 31 bases between.

In this sample, this clonotype turned up many times. V usage is TRBV11-3 and J usage is TRBJ2-3; D perhaps matches TRBD2 (5 bases). Trimming shortened V by 5 bases and J by 6 bases, and 15 bases separated the two germline ends. In germline, CDR1 is SGHNT, CDR2 YENEEA. The CDR3 runs to 14 residues. DNA for the CDR3: TGTGCCAGCAGCCCCGTTGGGAGTGTGGATACGCAGTATTTT. Translating it yields CASSPVGSVDTQYF.